The T cell receptor (beta chain) under discussion was sequenced for a study of cytomegalovirus exposure and HLA in healthy donors. Study-wide results and caveats: Among donors in an Asian-associated ancestry cluster, a later analysis reportedly found fewer N-insertions than the approximately 670-donor mean. Most CMV-associated TCR beta chains appeared HLA-restricted in a later analysis. A later analysis linked a missense variant in DCLRE1C to the trimming of TCR beta V and J genes.

The PCR made use of 60 Vbeta and 13 Jbeta primers. Original analysis: Tens of millions of unique TCR beta chains, roughly 11 million of them shared, were counted by a later analysis. The data were produced by immunoSEQ multiplex PCR, yet TCRdb's version contains in-frame clones alone and is incomplete. D and trimming were read from the DNA, whereas the V and J calls and clone size are those reported in that table. The sample carries roughly 130,000 clones, approximately 61% recorded once. This CDR3 is 13 amino acids long. CDR1 is SNHLY and CDR2 is FYNNEI in the germline V gene. Trimming shortened V by 5 bases and J by 7 bases, and 15 bases separated the two germline ends. Of note for this clone: Its cognate antigen is unknown.

The origin of this receptor is a young man in good health and CMV-seropositive. Material for sequencing was PBMCs. The rearrangement uses TRBV2 and TRBJ2-7; maybe TRBD2 (6 bases). DNA for the CDR3: TGTGCCAGCAGTAGGGACTGGGCAGGGGAGCAGTACTTC. Protein: CASSRDWAGEQYF.